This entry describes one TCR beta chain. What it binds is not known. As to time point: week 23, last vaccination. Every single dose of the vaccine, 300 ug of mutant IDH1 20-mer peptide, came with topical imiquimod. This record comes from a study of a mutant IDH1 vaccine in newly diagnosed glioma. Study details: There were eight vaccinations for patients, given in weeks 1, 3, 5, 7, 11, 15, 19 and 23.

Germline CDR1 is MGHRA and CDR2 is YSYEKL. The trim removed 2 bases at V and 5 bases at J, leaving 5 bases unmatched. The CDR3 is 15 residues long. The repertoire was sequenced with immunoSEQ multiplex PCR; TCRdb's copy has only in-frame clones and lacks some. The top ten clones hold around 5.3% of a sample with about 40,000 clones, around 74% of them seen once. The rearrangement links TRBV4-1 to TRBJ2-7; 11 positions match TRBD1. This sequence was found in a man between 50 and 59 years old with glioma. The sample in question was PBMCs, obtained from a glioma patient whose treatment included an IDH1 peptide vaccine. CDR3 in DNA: TGCGCCAGCAGCCAACTTCCGGGACAGGGGGACGAGCAGTACTTC. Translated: CASSQLPGQGDEQYF.